This T cell receptor (beta chain) was captured by sequencing in a study of naive and memory T cell subsets. V lost 0 bases and J lost 4, with 10 bases in between. CDR1 and CDR2 from the germline V gene are DFQATT and SNEGSKA (reference sequence). The CDR3 loop spans 15 amino acids. Whole-blood samples were under 3 ml of peripheral blood from healthy adult volunteers. For blood and skin samples, reverse transcription used TCR alpha and beta constant primers. A single record per CDR3 protein comes from TCRdb applying MiXCR to the 5' RACE reads. The sample shows over 25,000 distinct CDR3 sequences, approximately 22% of them seen only once.

The chain employs TRBV20-1 and TRBJ1-6; D gene unclear. The sequence came from a female donor in good health. The CDR3 is CSARENLGYNSPLHF. The CDR3 region has the DNA TGCAGTGCTAGAGAAAACCTCGGTTATAATTCACCCCTCCACTTT.